This TCR beta chain was sequenced for a study of blood T cell repertoires in COVID-19. Study-level information: Collection of acute and convalescent COVID-19 samples took place in the United States, Italy and Spain. T cells, B-cell-depleted T cells, or PBMCs supplied cDNA or gDNA.

Study processing details: Reference gene primer amplification gave nucleated cell count estimates. Sequencing was performed with immunoSEQ multiplex PCR; in TCRdb, only in-frame clones are kept and a portion is missing. That table supplies the V and J calls and clone size; D and trimming were determined from the DNA. The sample yields approximately 170,000 clones, 81% seen once. V was shortened by 3 bases and J by 6 bases, with 15 bases between the two germline ends. Germline V gene data show CDR1 as SEHNR and CDR2 as FQNEAQ (reference sequence). The CDR3 consists of 14 residues. The chain combines TRBV7-9 with TRBJ2-7, with D possibly being TRBD1 (6 bases). Sequenced material: peripheral blood. This sequence was found in a human donor in a cohort sampled during active COVID-19. CDR3 nucleotide sequence: TGTGCCAGCAGCTTTTCCAGGGGAAAAGGCGAGCAGTACTTC. Encoded protein: CASSFSRGKGEQYF.